This T cell receptor (beta chain) stems from a study of cytomegalovirus exposure and HLA in healthy donors. Whole-study results and caveats: Over 150 TCR beta chains were listed as cytomegalovirus-associated. The majority of TCR sequences were rare, yet some public TCRs appeared in many donors. It was reported that the classifier diagnosed cytomegalovirus status with high specificity and sensitivity in both the original and validation cohorts. There were a few CMV-associated chains whose specificity for CMV antigens was confirmed in vitro.

The PCR was carried out with 60 Vbeta primers and 13 Jbeta primers. TCRdb keeps only in-frame clones here, not all; method: immunoSEQ multiplex PCR. The profile shows 160,000 or so clones, 65% to 80% of them singletons. Points on this clone: Its target is not known.

The trim removed 1 base at V and 0 bases at J, leaving 1 base unmatched. The germline gives CDR1 MGHRA, CDR2 YSYEKL. The length of the CDR3 is 17 residues. Sample: PBMCs. The chain links TRBV4-1 to TRBJ2-1; 12 positions agree with TRBD2. The TCR originated in a man aged 18 to 30 in good health and CMV-seropositive. The CDR3 region is CASSQVLAGGSYNEQFF. The CDR3 nucleotides read TGCGCCAGCAGCCAAGTACTAGCGGGGGGCTCCTACAATGAGCAGTTCTTC.